This T cell receptor (beta chain) derives from a study of cytomegalovirus exposure and HLA in healthy donors. Study-wide results and limits: Reported findings show TCR beta sequences accurately forecast HLA-A and HLA-B alleles in most subjects. Being productive about 90% or about 30% of the time was typical of most TCR beta V segments in an earlier analysis.

With 60 Vbeta and 13 Jbeta primers, the PCR was carried out. Method: immunoSEQ multiplex PCR; TCRdb's copy keeps in-frame clones and lacks some. The sample includes roughly 170,000 clones, more than 70% of them seen just once. As to this clone: The antigen is not known.

Germline-derived CDR1 and CDR2 are SEHNR and FQNEAQ (reference sequence). The CDR3 is made up of 16 amino acids. V lost 5 bases to trimming and J lost 5 bases; unmatched junction nucleotides: 10. At sampling all donors were nominally healthy, likely with unrecorded immune exposures. The chain links TRBV7-9 to TRBJ2-1, with 9 bases lining up with TRBD1. The sample was PBMCs. This clonotype originated in a girl aged 5-17 years in good health and CMV-seronegative. Here the CDR3 reads CASSPWPDRGNNEQFF. CDR3 nucleotide sequence: TGTGCCAGCAGCCCCTGGCCGGACAGGGGAAACAATGAGCAGTTCTTC.